The entry below describes one T cell receptor beta chain. Germline CDR1 and CDR2: SGHRS and YFSETQ. Between the trimmed V and J ends, which lost 0 bases and 4 bases, there was a span of 10 bases. The CDR3 totals 15 residues. The data stem from a study of T-cell memory formation after mild COVID-19. Study background: Clusters were largely donor specific.

Researchers used 5'RACE with constant-segment primers to make TCR alpha and TCR beta cDNA libraries that carry sample barcodes and UMIs. TCRdb ran MiXCR on the 5' RACE reads and lists one entry per CDR3 protein. The profile covers a few hundred thousand distinct CDR3 sequences, with 16% appearing a single time and roughly 21% taken by the ten largest. V is TRBV5-1 and J is TRBJ2-2; D is possibly TRBD2 (6 bases). This TCR derives from a man in his late teens or twenties who had mild COVID-19 (a few samples of this study predate the infection). Cell type and time point are not known. The sequencing input was PBMCs or a T cell subset sorted from them (not recorded which). This chain's CDR3 is CASSLVTSSTGELFF. CDR3 nucleotide sequence: TGCGCCAGCAGCTTGGTGACTAGTAGCACCGGGGAGCTGTTTTTT.